This T cell receptor (beta chain) stems from a study of Ad26.COV2.S vaccination and SARS-CoV-2 variants. Treatment reported: about 20 received Ad26.COV2.S at low or high dose, single or two shots; a few received placebo; per-sample allocation not given. The samples were gathered on day 63 after the first injection of vaccine or placebo. Trimming removed 6 bases from V and 5 bases from J, with 10 bases in between. Germline V CDR1 and CDR2: MNHEY, SVGAGI. The CDR3 runs 12 residues. The repertoire was sequenced with immunoSEQ multiplex PCR; TCRdb's copy has only in-frame clones and lacks some. The table records around 300,000 clones, roughly 90% of them present only once.

The TCR originated in a person aged 18-65 years who received the Ad26.COV2.S COVID-19 vaccine or a placebo. This rearrangement joins TRBV6-5 to TRBJ2-5; a possible D gene is TRBD1 (6 bases). Sample: peripheral blood, taken in a trial of Ad26.COV2.S vaccine versus placebo. The CDR3 reads CASRATGETQYF. CDR3 bases: TGTGCCAGCAGAGCCACAGGGGAGACCCAGTACTTC.